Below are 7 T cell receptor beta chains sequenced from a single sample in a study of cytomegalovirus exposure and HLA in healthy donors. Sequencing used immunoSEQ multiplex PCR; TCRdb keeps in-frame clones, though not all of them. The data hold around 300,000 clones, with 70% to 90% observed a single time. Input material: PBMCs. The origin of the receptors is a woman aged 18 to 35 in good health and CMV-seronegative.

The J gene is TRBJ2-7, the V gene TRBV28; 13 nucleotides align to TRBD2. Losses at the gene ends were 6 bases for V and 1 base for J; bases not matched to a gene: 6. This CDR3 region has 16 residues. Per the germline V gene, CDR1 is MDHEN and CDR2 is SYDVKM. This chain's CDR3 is CASSDRGLAGSYEQYF. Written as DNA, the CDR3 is TGTGCCAGCAGCGATCGGGGACTAGCGGGGTCCTACGAGCAGTACTTC.

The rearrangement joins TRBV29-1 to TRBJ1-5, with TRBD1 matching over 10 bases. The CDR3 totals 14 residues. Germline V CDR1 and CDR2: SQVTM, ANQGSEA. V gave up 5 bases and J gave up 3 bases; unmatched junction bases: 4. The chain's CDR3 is CSVRDRGFNQPQHF. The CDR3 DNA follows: TGCAGCGTTCGGGACAGGGGATTCAATCAGCCCCAGCATTTT.

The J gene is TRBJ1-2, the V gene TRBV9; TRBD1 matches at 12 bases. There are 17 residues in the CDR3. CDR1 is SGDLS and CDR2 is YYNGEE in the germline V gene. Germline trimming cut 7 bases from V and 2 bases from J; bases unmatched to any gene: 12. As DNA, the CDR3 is TGTGCCAGCGGAGAACGGGACAGGGGGCTATGGAACTATGGCTACACCTTC. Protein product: CASGERDRGLWNYGYTF.

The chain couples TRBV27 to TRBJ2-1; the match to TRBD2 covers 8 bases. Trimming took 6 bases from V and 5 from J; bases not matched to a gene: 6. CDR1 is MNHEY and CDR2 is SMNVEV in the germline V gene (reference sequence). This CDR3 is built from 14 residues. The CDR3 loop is CASRSGSSNNEQFF. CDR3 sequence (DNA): TGTGCCAGCAGAAGCGGGAGCTCGAACAATGAGCAGTTCTTC.

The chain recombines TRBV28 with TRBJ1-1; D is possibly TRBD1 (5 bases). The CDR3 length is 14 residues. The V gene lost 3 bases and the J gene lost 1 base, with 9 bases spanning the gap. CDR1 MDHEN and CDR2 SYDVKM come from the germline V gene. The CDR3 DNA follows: TGTGCCAGCAGTTTCCGGACAAGGAACACTGAAGCTTTCTTT. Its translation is CASSFRTRNTEAFF.

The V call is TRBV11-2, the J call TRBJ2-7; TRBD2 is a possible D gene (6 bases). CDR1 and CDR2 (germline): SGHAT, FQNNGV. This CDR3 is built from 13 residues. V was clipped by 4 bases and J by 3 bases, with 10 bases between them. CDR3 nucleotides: TGTGCCAGCAGCTCGGGGGTCAACTACGAGCAGTACTTC. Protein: CASSSGVNYEQYF.

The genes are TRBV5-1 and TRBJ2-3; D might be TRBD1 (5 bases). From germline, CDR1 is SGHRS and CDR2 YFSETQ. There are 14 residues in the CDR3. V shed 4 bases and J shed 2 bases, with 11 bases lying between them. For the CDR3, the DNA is TGCGCCAGCAGCCTAGACAGAACCACAGATACGCAGTATTTT. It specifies CASSLDRTTDTQYF.